This paragraph covers one TCR beta chain sequence. Antigen specificity is unknown. Run at survey level, the immunoSEQ assay was version v3.0. Clones were read by immunoSEQ multiplex PCR, and TCRdb kept only the in-frame ones, dropping some. The data show about 33,000 clones, 95% to 98% seen once. V lost 6 bases and J 5 bases, leaving 19 bases between the germline ends. This CDR3 contains 15 residues. Germline CDR1 MGHRA, CDR2 YSYEKL. The source of the sample is a study of long-term antiretroviral therapy in people with HIV. Study-wide findings and caveats: Controls exceeded HIV repertoires in CDR3 length range. Post-ART, diversity grew, though it stayed under transplant donor control levels.

This chain joins TRBV4-1 and TRBJ1-1; no reliable D call. The origin of this receptor is a man aged 25-45 years with HIV. The sample in question was unsorted PBMCs, obtained 6.9 years after starting antiretroviral therapy. In DNA, the CDR3 is TGCGCCAGCAGACCGATCCGGGAGGGCCATACTGAAGCTTTCTTT. This translates into CASRPIREGHTEAFF.